The rows below give T cell receptor beta chains drawn from one sample of a study of blood T cell repertoires in COVID-19. Profiling relied on immunoSEQ multiplex PCR, and the TCRdb table lists in-frame clones only, not all of them. The sample lists around 220,000 clones, about 90% seen once, with about 2% in the top ten. The sample consisted of peripheral blood. The receptors were sampled from a man aged 40-49 years with active or convalescent COVID-19. The CDR3 runs from the conserved cysteine through the conserved F or W. D genes are given only for firm matches. Not all rows give a size; the values are once, few, many and, for expanded clones, a class.

D,V,J,size,DNA,CDR3
-,TRBV7-6,TRBJ1-4,-,TGTGCCACCTCGCGTCGGGGTAATGAAAAACTGTTTTTT,CATSRRGNEKLFF
TRBD1,TRBV14,TRBJ1-3,-,TGTGCGATCAGGGACAGAGCCTCTGGAAACACCATATATTTT,CAIRDRASGNTIYF
-,TRBV7-9,TRBJ1-1,-,TGTGCCAGCAGCCGCACAGGGAACACTGAAGCTTTCTTT,CASSRTGNTEAFF
-,TRBV28,TRBJ1-5,-,TGTGCCAGCAGTCCAATTGAAGGGGAGGAAGGCAATCAGCCCCAGCATTTT,CASSPIEGEEGNQPQHF
-,TRBV6-5,TRBJ1-1,once,TGTGCCAGCAGGGTTTTGGCTGGTGGCTACACTGAAGCTTTCTTT,CASRVLAGGYTEAFF
-,TRBV4-1,TRBJ2-1,-,TGCGCCAGCAGCCAAGTGGGTGGGGGAGGCTACAATGAGCAGTTCTTC,CASSQVGGGGYNEQFF
-,TRBV5-8,TRBJ2-1,-,TGTGCCAGCAGATCGTACGGTGGCAATGAGCAGTTCTTC,CASRSYGGNEQFF
TRBD1,TRBV30,TRBJ1-2,-,TGTGCCTGGAGAATGACAGGGAACTATGGCTACACCTTC,CAWRMTGNYGYTF
TRBD1,TRBV9,TRBJ2-7,-,TGTGCCAGCAGCGTAACAGGGGCCGCCTCCTACGAGCAGTACTTC,CASSVTGAASYEQYF
-,TRBV19,TRBJ1-1,-,TGTGCCAGCCAAGGAGGTTCCCTTCGGGGAACTGAAGCTTTCTTT,CASQGGSLRGTEAFF